The 5 T cell receptor beta chains in this list originate from one sample, sequenced in a study of blood T cells in healthy people across ages. A second PCR of roughly 7 to 11 cycles used a sample-barcoded 5' primer and a J-beta primer mix. TCRdb analysed the 5' RACE reads with MiXCR anew, one entry per CDR3 protein. The data show 650,000 to 800,000 distinct CDR3 sequences, over 40% seen once. Sequences were obtained from blood. These receptors came from a woman at least 80 years old in good health.

Turning to this clonotype: At one boundary the junction diverges from the germline segment, which might be a read error. The chain combines TRBV7-2 with TRBJ2-2, with D possibly called TRBD1 or TRBD2 (5 bases each). Germline CDR1 is SGHTA and CDR2 is FQGNSA. The CDR3 runs 15 residues. The CDR3 DNA reads as TGTGCCAGCAGCTCACAGGCCCTGAACACCGGGAAGCTGTTTTTT. Protein sequence: CASSSQALNTGKLFF.

The chain is built from TRBV12-3 or TRBV12-4 and TRBJ1-6; tentative D call: TRBD1 (6 bases). Trimming shortened V by 3 bases and J by 10 bases, and 10 bases separated the two germline ends. CDR3 length: 13 residues. The CDR3 DNA reads TGTGCCAGCAGTTTGGGCAGGGGCTCACCCCTCCACTTT. Translated, it gives CASSLGRGSPLHF.

The rearrangement joins TRBV20-1 to TRBJ2-3, with 8 bases matching TRBD2. Germline-derived CDR1 and CDR2 are DFQATT and SNEGSKA (reference sequence). The CDR3 is made up of 16 amino acids. V lost 0 bases, J lost 4 bases, and 9 bases stayed unmatched. The CDR3 coding sequence is TGCAGTGCTAGAGAGTGGGGCGGGGGGAAGGCAGATACGCAGTATTTT. It yields the protein CSAREWGGGKADTQYF.

This clonotype was counted a single time. Given a much more abundant clone one base away, this may be a read error. The V and J genes are TRBV5-1 and TRBJ2-3, with D tentatively TRBD2 (6 bases). The CDR3 runs 12 residues. Germline CDR1 is SGHRS and CDR2 is YFSETQ. The chain's CDR3 is CASRLEGNTQYF. CDR3 DNA: TGCGCCAGCAGATTGGAGGGGAATACGCAGTATTTT.

The chain uses TRBV28 and TRBJ2-3; 8 bases align to TRBD2. This CDR3 spans 15 amino acids. The germline V gene has CDR1 MDHEN and CDR2 SYDVKM. The V gene end was trimmed by 10 bases and the J gene end by 4 bases; junction bases not matched to a gene: 13. CDR3 DNA: TGTGCCACCGGAATGCAGCGGGAGAGGGCAGATACGCAGTATTTT. Translated: CATGMQRERADTQYF. Combining the CDR3 with reference TRBV28 and TRBJ2-3 gives the whole variable domain DVKVTQSSRYLVKRTGEKVFLECVQDMDHENMFWYRQDPGLGLRLIYFSYDVKMKEKGDIPEGYSVSREKKERFSLILESASTNQTSMYLCATGMQRERADTQYFGPGTRLTVL.